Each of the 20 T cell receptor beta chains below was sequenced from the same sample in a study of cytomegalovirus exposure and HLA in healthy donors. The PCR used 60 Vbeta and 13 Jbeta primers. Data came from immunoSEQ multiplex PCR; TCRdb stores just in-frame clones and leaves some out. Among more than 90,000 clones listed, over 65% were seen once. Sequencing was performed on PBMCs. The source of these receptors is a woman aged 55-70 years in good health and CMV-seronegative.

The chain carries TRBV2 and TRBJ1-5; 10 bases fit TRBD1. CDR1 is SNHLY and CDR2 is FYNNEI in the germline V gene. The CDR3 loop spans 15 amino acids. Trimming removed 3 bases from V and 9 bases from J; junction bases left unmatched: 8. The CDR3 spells CASSEVGTGVSPQHF. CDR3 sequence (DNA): TGTGCCAGCAGTGAGGTGGGGACAGGGGTTTCGCCCCAGCATTTT. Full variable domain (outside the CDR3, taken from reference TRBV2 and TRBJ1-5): EPEVTQTPSHQVTQMGQEVILRCVPISNHLYFYWYRQILGQKVEFLVSFYNNEISEKSEIFDDQFSVERPDGSNFTLKIRSTKLEDSAMYFCASSEVGTGVSPQHFGDGTRLSIL.

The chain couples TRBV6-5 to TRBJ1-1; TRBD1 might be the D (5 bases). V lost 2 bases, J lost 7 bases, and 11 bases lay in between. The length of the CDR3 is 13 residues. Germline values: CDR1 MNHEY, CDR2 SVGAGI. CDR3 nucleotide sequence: TGTGCCAGCAGTTACGGGGGGACCAGTGAAGCTTTCTTT. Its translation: CASSYGGTSEAFF.

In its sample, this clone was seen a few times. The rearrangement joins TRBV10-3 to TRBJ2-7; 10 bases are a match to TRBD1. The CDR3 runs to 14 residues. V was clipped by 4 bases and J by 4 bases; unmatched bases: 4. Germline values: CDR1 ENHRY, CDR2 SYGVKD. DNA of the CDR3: TGTGCCATCAGTGCCCGGGACAGGGGTTACGAGCAGTACTTC. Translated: CAISARDRGYEQYF.

The CDR3 DNA is TGTGCCAGCAGCTTAGCTAGGGACAGGGCGGGTTATGAGCAGTTCTTC. It specifies CASSLARDRAGYEQFF. This chain joins TRBV7-2 and TRBJ2-1, with TRBD1 matching over 9 bases. Germline V gene sequence: CDR1 SGHTA, CDR2 FQGNSA. This CDR3 contains 16 residues. J gave up 8 bases and V 0 bases, and 8 bases lay outside the gene matches.

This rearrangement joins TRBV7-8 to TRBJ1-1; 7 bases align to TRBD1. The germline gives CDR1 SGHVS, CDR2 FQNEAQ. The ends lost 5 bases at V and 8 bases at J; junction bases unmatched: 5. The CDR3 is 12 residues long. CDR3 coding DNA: TGTGCCAGCAGCGAAGACAGGGCAGAAGCTTTCTTT. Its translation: CASSEDRAEAFF.

The CDR3 nucleotides are TGTGCCAGCAGCCCAACAGGGTTAGGGGAAAAACTGTTTTTT. This sequence encodes CASSPTGLGEKLFF. The chain couples TRBV7-9 to TRBJ1-4; D is perhaps TRBD1 (6 bases). The CDR3 totals 14 residues. Germline V gene lookup returns CDR1 SEHNR and CDR2 FQNEAQ (reference sequence). Deletions cut 5 bases from V and 8 bases from J, with 15 bases between. The full variable domain, completed using reference TRBV7-9 and TRBJ1-4, is DTGVSQNPRHKITKRGQNVTFRCDPISEHNRLYWYRQTLGQGPEFLTYFQNEAQLEKSRLLSDRFSAERPKGSFSTLEIQRTEQGDSAMYLCASSPTGLGEKLFFGSGTQLSVL.

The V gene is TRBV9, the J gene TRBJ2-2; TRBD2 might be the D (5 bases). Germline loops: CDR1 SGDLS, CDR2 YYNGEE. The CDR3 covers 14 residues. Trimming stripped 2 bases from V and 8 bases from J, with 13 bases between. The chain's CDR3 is CASSVREDSGELFF. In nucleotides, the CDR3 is TGTGCCAGCAGCGTTAGAGAGGACTCGGGGGAGCTGTTTTTT.

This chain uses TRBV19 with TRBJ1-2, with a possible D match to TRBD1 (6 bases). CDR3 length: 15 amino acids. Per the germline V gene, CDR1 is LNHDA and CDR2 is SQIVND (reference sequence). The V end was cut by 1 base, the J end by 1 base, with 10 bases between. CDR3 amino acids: CASSIGGGHNYGYTF. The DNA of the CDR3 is TGTGCCAGTAGTATAGGCGGGGGCCATAACTATGGCTACACCTTC.

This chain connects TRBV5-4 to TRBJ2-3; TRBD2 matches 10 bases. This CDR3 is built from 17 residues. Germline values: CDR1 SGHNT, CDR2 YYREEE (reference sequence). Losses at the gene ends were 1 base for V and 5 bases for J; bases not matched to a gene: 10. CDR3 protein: CASSLRRASGSVDTQYF. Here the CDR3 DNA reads TGTGCCAGCAGCTTGAGAAGGGCTAGCGGGAGTGTAGATACGCAGTATTTT.

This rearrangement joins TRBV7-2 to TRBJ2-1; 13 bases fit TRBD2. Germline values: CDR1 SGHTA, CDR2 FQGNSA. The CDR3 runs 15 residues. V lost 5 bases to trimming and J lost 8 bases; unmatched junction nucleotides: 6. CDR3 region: CASSPRLAGGDEQFF. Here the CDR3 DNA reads TGTGCCAGCAGCCCGCGACTAGCGGGAGGCGATGAGCAGTTCTTC.

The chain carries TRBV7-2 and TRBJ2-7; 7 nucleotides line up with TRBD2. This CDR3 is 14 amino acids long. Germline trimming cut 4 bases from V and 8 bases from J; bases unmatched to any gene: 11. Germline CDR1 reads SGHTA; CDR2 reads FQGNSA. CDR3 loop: CASSSRASGYQQYF. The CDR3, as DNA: TGTGCCAGCAGCTCCAGGGCTAGCGGATACCAGCAGTACTTC.

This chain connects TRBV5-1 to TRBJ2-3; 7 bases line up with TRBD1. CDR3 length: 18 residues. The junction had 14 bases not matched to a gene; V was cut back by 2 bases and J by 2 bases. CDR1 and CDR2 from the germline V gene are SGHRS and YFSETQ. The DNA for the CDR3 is TGCGCCAGCAGCTTTGGGTCCCTCGGGACAGCGAACACAGATACGCAGTATTTT. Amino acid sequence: CASSFGSLGTANTDTQYF.

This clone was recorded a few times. CDR3 in amino acids: CASSKTGMLQNNEKLFF. DNA for the CDR3: TGTGCCAGCTCCAAGACAGGGATGCTACAAAATAATGAAAAACTGTTTTTT. The chain employs TRBV18 and TRBJ1-4; 7 nucleotides line up with TRBD1. This CDR3 spans 17 amino acids. The V gene end was trimmed by 6 bases and the J gene end by 4 bases; junction bases not matched to a gene: 14. In germline, CDR1 is KGHSH, CDR2 LQKENI.

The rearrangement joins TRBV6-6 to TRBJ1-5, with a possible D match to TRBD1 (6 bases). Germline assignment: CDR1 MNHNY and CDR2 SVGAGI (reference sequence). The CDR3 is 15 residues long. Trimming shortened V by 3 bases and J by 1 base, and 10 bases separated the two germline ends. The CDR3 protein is CASSYSGQSNQPQHF. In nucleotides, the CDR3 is TGTGCCAGCAGTTATTCGGGACAAAGCAATCAGCCCCAGCATTTT.

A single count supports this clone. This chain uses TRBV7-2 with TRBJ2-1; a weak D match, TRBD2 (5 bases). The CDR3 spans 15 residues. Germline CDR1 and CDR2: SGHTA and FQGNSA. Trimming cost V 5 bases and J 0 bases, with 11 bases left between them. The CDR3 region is CASSPDYNSYNEQFF. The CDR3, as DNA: TGTGCCAGCAGCCCCGACTACAACTCCTACAATGAGCAGTTCTTC.

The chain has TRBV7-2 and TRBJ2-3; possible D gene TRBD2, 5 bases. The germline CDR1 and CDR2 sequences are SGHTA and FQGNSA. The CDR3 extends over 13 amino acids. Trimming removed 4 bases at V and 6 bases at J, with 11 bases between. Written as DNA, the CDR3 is TGTGCCAGCAGCTCCCATAGGGAGGATACGCAGTATTTT. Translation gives CASSSHREDTQYF.

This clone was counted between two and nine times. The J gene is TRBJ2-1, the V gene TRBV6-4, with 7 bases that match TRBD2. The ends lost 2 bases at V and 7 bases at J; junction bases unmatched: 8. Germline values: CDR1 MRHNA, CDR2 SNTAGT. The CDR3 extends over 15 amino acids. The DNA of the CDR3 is TGTGCCAGCAGTGACGAGCGGGCCGGGGGGAATGAGCAGTTCTTC. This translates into CASSDERAGGNEQFF.

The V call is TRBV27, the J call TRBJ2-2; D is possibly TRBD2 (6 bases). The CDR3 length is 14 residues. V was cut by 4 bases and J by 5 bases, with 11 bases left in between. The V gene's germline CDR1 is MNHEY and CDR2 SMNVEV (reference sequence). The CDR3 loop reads CASSSSGGTGELFF. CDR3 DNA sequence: TGTGCCAGCAGTTCCTCAGGAGGGACCGGGGAGCTGTTTTTT.

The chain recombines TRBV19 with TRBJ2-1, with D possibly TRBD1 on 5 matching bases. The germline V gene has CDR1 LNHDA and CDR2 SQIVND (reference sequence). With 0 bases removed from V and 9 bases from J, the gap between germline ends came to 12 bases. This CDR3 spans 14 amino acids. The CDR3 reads CASSIEGRASEQFF. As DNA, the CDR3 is TGTGCCAGTAGTATAGAGGGCAGGGCGAGTGAGCAGTTCTTC.

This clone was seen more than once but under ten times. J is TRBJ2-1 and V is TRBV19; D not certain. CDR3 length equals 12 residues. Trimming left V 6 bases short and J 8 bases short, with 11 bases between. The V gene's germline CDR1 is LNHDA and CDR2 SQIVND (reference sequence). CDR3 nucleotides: TGTGCCAGTAGGTCGCGTAACTATGAGCAGTTCTTC. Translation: CASRSRNYEQFF.